Listed here is a single TCR beta chain. This clonotype turned up a few times. Its recognized antigen is unknown. It has no much larger one-base neighbor in the sample; base qualities were not kept. For sequencing, an Illumina NovaSeq 6000 was employed. TCRalpha and TCRbeta cDNA libraries were built by 5'RACE with constant-segment primers, adding sample barcodes and unique molecular identifiers. Trizol reagent was used to extract RNA from every sample. Library amplification was performed in two PCR steps, and a second sample barcode and Illumina TruSeq adapters were introduced in the second step. The libraries were sequenced on an Illumina NovaSeq using 2 x 150 bp paired-end reads. The paper's processing steps were these. Demultiplexing of reads and collapsing into UMI-guided consensus sequences were performed with migec v1.2.7. With mixcr v2.1.11, UMI consensuses were aligned to TRA and TRB V and J templates and assembled into clonotypes. Clonotypes were classified as expanded or contracted when called significant by both edgeR and NoisET, with noise models trained on biological replicates. For edgeR calls, the cutoffs were a false discovery rate-adjusted p below 0.01 and a log2 fold-change threshold of 1. As an exploratory analysis of dynamics, max-normalized trajectories of the 1000 most abundant clonotypes were examined by PCA with hierarchical clustering. Separately sequenced CD4+ and CD8+ repertoires were used to assign a CD4 or CD8 phenotype to each responding clone. TCRdb cleaned the public reads at Q25 with fastp, built clones with MiXCR and kept in-frame beta chains. Each entry merges the rows of one CDR3 protein and shows their most common DNA and genes. TCRdb's processing, not the authors', yielded these V and J calls. The sample table contains about 400,000 distinct CDR3 sequences; only one count was recorded for roughly 18% of them. The top ten clonotypes cover 20% to 25% of the sample.

These data come from a study of T-cell memory formation after mild COVID-19 listed by TCRdb under 2021. A note on the overall study: Most TCR sequence clusters were specific to one of the two donors. The cohort comprised two young, previously healthy adult volunteers, one female and one male. Longitudinal TCRalpha and TCRbeta repertoire sequencing tracked T-cell clones expanding and contracting after mild COVID-19 in two donors. Overall study outcomes, separate from this receptor: Some responding clones were found in pre-infection memory, which suggests that pre-existing cross-reactive memory T cells took part in the SARS-CoV-2 response. The study included only a couple of mild cases, and larger cohorts that include severe cases with pre-infection samples were judged to be necessary. Contracting CD4+ clones appeared mostly in the CM and EM memory subsets, whereas CD8+ clones were enriched in EMRA. Clones contracting from day 15 to 85 had balanced CD4/CD8 phenotypes, while a second wave expanding from day 15 to 37 was biased towards CD4+. The second-wave clones that peaked on day 37 were not confirmed to be SARS-CoV-2 specific.

There are 14 amino acids in the CDR3, from cysteine to phenylalanine inclusive. The sequence is cut down to CDR3 DNA, 42 bases in frame from base 1. From the germline V gene, CDR1 is MNHEY and CDR2 is SVGAGI. Relative to germline, V is missing 9 bases and J is missing 0 bases, with 4 bases of the junction outside any gene match. Ficoll-Paque density gradient centrifugation was used to isolate PBMCs. The material sequenced was PBMCs or a T cell subset sorted from them (not recorded which). This receptor was taken from a man between 18 and 29 years old who had mild COVID-19 (a few samples of this study predate the infection). The sample titles of this study are shuffled in the database, so cell type and time point are left out; the donor was told from shared clones. The V gene is TRBV6-5 and the J gene is TRBJ2-2; 7 junctional bases match TRBD2. The CDR3 sequence is CASARGANTGELFF. DNA sequence: TGTGCCAGTGCTCGGGGGGCGAACACCGGGGAGCTGTTTTTT.